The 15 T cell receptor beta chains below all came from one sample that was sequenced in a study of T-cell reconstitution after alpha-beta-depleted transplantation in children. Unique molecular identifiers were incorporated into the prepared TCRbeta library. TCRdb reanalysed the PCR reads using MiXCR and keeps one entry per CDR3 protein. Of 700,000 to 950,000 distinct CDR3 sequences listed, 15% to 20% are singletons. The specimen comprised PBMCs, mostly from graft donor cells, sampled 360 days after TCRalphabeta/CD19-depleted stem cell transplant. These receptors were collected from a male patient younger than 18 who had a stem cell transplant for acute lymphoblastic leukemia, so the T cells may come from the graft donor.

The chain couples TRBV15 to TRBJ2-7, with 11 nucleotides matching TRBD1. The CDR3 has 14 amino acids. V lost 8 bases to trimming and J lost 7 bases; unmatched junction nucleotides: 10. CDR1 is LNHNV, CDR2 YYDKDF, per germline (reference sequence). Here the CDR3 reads CATQAGTGGWEQYF. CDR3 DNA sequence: TGTGCCACCCAGGCCGGGACAGGGGGATGGGAGCAGTACTTC.

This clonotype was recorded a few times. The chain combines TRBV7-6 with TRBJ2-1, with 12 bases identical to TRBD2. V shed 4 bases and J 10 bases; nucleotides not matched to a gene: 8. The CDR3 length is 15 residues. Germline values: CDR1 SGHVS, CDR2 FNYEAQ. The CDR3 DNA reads TGTGCCAGCAGCTGGGGGGCTAGCGGGAGGGAAGAGCAGTTCTTC. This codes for CASSWGASGREEQFF.

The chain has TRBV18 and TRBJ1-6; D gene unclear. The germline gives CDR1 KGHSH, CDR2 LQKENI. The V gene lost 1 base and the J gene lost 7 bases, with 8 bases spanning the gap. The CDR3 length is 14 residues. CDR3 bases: TGTGCCAGCTCACCACGGGCCGAGAATTCACCCCTCCACTTT. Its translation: CASSPRAENSPLHF.

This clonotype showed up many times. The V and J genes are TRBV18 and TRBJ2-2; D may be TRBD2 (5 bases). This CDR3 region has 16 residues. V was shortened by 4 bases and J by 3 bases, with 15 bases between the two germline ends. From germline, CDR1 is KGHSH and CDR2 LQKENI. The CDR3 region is CASSQRASRYTGELFF. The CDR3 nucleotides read TGTGCCAGCTCACAAAGAGCTAGCCGATACACCGGGGAGCTGTTTTTT.

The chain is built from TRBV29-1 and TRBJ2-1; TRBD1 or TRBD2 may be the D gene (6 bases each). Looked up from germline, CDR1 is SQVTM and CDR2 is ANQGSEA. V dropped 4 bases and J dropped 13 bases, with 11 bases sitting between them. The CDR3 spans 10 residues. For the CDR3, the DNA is TGCAGCGTTGCGGGGGCGGGTCAGTTCTTC. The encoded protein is CSVAGAGQFF.

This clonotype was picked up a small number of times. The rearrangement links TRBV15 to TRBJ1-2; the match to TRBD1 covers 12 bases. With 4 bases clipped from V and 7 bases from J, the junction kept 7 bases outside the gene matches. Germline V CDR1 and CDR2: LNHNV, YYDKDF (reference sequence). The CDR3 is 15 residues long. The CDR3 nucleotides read TGTGCCACCAGCATCTTGGGGACAGGGGGCCGTGGCTACACCTTC. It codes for CATSILGTGGRGYTF.

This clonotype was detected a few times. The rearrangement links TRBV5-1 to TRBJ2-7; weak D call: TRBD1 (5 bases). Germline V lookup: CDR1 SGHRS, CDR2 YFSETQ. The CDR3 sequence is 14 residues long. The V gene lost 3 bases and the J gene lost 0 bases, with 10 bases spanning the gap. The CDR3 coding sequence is TGCGCCAGCAGCTCGACAGTGACCTCCTACGAGCAGTACTTC. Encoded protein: CASSSTVTSYEQYF.

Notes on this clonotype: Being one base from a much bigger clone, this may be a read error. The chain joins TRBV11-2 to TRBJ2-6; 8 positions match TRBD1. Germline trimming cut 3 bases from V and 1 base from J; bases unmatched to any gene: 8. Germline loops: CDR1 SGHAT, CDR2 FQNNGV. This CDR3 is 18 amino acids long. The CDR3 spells CASSFRQGNISGANVLTF. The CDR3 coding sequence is TGTGCCAGCAGCTTTCGACAGGGGAATATTTCTGGGGCCAACGTCCTGACTTTC.

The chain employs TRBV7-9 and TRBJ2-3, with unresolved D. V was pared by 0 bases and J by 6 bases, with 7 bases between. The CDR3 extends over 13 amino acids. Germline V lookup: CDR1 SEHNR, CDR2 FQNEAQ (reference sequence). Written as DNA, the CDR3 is TGTGCCAGCAGCTTAGCGCCGGCTGATACGCAGTATTTT. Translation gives CASSLAPADTQYF.

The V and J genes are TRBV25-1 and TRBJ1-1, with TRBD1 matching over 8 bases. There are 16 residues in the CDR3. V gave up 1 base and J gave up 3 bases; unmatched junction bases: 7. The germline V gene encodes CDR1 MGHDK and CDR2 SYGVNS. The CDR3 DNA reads TGTGCCAGCAGTGAATTCAGGGGGCTAGGTGACACTGAAGCTTTCTTT. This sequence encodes CASSEFRGLGDTEAFF.

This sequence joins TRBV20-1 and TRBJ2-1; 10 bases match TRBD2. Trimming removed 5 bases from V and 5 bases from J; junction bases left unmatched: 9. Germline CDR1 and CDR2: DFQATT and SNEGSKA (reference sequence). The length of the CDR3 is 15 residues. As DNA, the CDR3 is TGCAGTGCTTCCTGGACTAGCGGAGCACACAATGAGCAGTTCTTC. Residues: CSASWTSGAHNEQFF.

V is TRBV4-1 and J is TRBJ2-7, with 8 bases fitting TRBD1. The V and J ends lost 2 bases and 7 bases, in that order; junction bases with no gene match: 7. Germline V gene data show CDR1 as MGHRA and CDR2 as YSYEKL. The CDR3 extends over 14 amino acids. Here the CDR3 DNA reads TGCGCCAGCAGCCAAAACAGGGGGGTGAAGGAGCAGTACTTC. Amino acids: CASSQNRGVKEQYF.

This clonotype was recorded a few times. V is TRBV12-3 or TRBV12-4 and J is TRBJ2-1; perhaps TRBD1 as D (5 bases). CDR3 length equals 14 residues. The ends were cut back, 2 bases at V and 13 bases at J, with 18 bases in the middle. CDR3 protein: CASSLMGPSGPQFF. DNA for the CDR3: TGTGCCAGCAGTTTAATGGGGCCCTCAGGACCCCAGTTCTTC.

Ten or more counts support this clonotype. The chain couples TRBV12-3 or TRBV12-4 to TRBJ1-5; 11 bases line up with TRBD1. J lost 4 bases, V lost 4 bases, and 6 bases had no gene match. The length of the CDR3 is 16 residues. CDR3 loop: CASSSGDRGLNQPQHF. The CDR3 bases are TGTGCCAGCAGTTCCGGGGACAGGGGGTTAAATCAGCCCCAGCATTTT.

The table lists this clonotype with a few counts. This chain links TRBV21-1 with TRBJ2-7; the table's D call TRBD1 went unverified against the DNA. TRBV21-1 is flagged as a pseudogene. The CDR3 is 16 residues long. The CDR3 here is CASSKALPGDSYEQYF. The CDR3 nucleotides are TGTGCCAGCAGCAAAGCTCTACCAGGGGATTCCTACGAGCAGTACTTC.